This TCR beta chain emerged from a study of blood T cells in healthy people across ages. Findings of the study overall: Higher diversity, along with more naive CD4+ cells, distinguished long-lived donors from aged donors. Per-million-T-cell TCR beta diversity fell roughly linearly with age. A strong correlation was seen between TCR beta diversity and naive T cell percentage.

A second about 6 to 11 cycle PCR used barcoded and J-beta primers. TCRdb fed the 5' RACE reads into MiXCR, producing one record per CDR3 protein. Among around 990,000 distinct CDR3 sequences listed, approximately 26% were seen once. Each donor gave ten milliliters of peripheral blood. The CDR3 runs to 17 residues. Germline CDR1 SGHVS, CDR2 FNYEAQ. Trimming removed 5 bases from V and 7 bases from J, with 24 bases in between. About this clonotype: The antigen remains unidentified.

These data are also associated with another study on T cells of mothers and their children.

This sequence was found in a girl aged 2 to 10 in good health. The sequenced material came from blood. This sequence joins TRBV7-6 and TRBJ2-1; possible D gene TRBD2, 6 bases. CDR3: CASSRETAGRKGNEQFF. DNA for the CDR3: TGTGCCAGCAGCCGAGAAACCGCCGGGAGAAAGGGGAATGAGCAGTTCTTC.